Below, 27 T cell receptor beta chains from the same sample are listed, as sequenced in a study of T cells in Graves' hyperthyroidism and ophthalmopathy. Amplification targeted TCR beta CDR3 regions from RNA transcripts. With the HTBI primer set, the TCR CDR3 went through a first round of RT-PCR. TCRdb used MiXCR to reprocess the multiplex PCR reads, holding one entry per CDR3 protein. The profile covers about 500,000 distinct CDR3 sequences, with 16% appearing a single time and about 18% taken by the ten largest. The sequencing sample was made of blood. The receptors stem from a woman aged 18-29 years with Graves' hyperthyroidism.

At least ten counts were recorded for this clonotype. The chain recombines TRBV7-8 with TRBJ2-1, with D perhaps matching TRBD2 (5 bases). Between the trimmed V and J ends, which lost 5 bases and 4 bases, there was a span of 18 bases. CDR3 length equals 16 residues. Per the germline V gene, CDR1 is SGHVS and CDR2 is FQNEAQ. CDR3 DNA sequence: TGTGCCAGCAGCGCCGCGCCGCGGGCGACATACAATGAGCAGTTCTTC. This encodes CASSAAPRATYNEQFF.

The table lists this clonotype with many counts. This sequence joins TRBV27 and TRBJ2-1; 10 bases are a match to TRBD2. CDR3 length equals 16 residues. Per germline, CDR1 MNHEY and CDR2 SMNVEV (reference sequence). With V trimmed by 7 bases and J by 4 bases, 10 bases remained unmatched. The DNA for the CDR3 is TGTGCCAGCACGAACTTAGCGGGAGGCCATTACAATGAGCAGTTCTTC. Translating gives CASTNLAGGHYNEQFF.

This clonotype has at least ten counts. The chain carries TRBV18 and TRBJ1-1, with no clear D. The CDR3 runs to 13 residues. Trimming shortened V by 4 bases and J by 2 bases, and 8 bases separated the two germline ends. Per germline, CDR1 KGHSH and CDR2 LQKENI. In DNA form, the CDR3 reads TGTGCCAGCTCACTGTGGGAAAACACTGAAGCTTTCTTT. Translation: CASSLWENTEAFF.

In its sample, this clonotype was seen many times. The chain has TRBV6-1 and TRBJ1-5; D is ambiguous. V was clipped by 8 bases and J by 1 base, with 9 bases between them. The germline V gene has CDR1 MNHNS and CDR2 SASEGT. The CDR3 is made up of 13 amino acids. CDR3 nucleotide sequence: TGTGCCAGCCACCTTGACAGCAATCAGCCCCAGCATTTT. It yields the protein CASHLDSNQPQHF.

This clonotype has ten or more counts. CDR3 sequence reads: CASSLTSGRRYTQYF. For the CDR3, the DNA is TGTGCCAGCAGCTTGACTAGCGGGAGACGATATACGCAGTATTTT. The rearrangement uses TRBV7-2 and TRBJ2-3, with 12 bases identical to TRBD2. The CDR3 runs 15 residues. Trimming at V came to 3 bases and at J to 7 bases, leaving 5 bases not matched to a gene. Germline lookup yields CDR1 SGHTA and CDR2 FQGNSA.

Only a few counts were recorded for this clonotype. J is TRBJ2-5 and V is TRBV18; D remains ambiguous. Trimming pared 0 bases from V and 1 base from J, leaving 6 bases between. The CDR3 contains 14 residues. Germline values: CDR1 KGHSH, CDR2 LQKENI. The CDR3 sequence is CASSPPSSQETQYF. CDR3 in DNA: TGTGCCAGCTCACCACCTTCAAGCCAAGAGACCCAGTACTTC.

This clonotype occurred a few times. The rearrangement uses TRBV6-1 and TRBJ1-5; TRBD1 matches at 7 bases. Germline CDR1 is MNHNS and CDR2 is SASEGT. The CDR3 length is 18 residues. V was clipped by 5 bases and J by 1 base; unmatched bases: 14. As DNA, the CDR3 is TGTGCCAGCAGTCCGCGGGACAGCGAGACAGGGAGCAATCAGCCCCAGCATTTT. Encoded protein: CASSPRDSETGSNQPQHF.

The chain is built from TRBV24-1 and TRBJ2-1; 13 bases agree with TRBD2. Losses at the gene ends were 4 bases for V and 1 base for J; bases not matched to a gene: 6. The germline gives CDR1 KGHDR, CDR2 SFDVKD. The CDR3 runs 18 residues. CDR3 in amino acids: CATSDPKGLAGSYNEQFF. The CDR3 coding sequence is TGTGCCACCAGTGACCCTAAGGGACTAGCGGGATCCTACAATGAGCAGTTCTTC.

This clonotype was observed many times. V and J are TRBV7-2 and TRBJ2-3, with D maybe TRBD1 (7 bases). Germline CDR1 SGHTA, CDR2 FQGNSA. V was pared by 4 bases and J by 2 bases, with 22 bases between. The CDR3 sequence is 18 residues long. In DNA, the CDR3 is TGTGCCAGCAGCTCGAAAGGGCCCAGGGGGGCGCCCACAGATACGCAGTATTTT. It specifies CASSSKGPRGAPTDTQYF.

The CDR3 sequence: CASSKLRGTEAFF. For the CDR3, the DNA is TGTGCCAGCAGTAAGCTCCGAGGGACTGAAGCTTTCTTT. The genes are TRBV6-1 and TRBJ1-1, with D unresolved. V gave up 5 bases and J gave up 5 bases, with 12 bases separating them. This CDR3 has 13 amino acids. Germline assignment: CDR1 MNHNS and CDR2 SASEGT.

This clonotype was seen at least ten times. This chain uses TRBV11-2 with TRBJ2-5, with D possibly being TRBD1 (6 bases). CDR3 length: 17 amino acids. CDR1 is SGHAT, CDR2 FQNNGV, per germline. Trimming pared 6 bases from V and 1 base from J, leaving 21 bases between. CDR3 DNA sequence: TGTGCCAGCAGGTCGTCCCGGGACATGTCTGGCCAAGAGACCCAGTACTTC. Translating it yields CASRSSRDMSGQETQYF.

This clonotype was seen at least ten times. V and J are TRBV6-1 and TRBJ1-5, with D possibly matching TRBD1 (5 bases). The V end lost 5 bases, the J end lost 5 bases, and 10 bases lay between the germline ends. Germline V gene lookup returns CDR1 MNHNS and CDR2 SASEGT. The CDR3 covers 13 residues. CDR3 DNA: TGTGCCAGCAGTTTCGGAGGGGATCAGCCCCAGCATTTT. Its translation: CASSFGGDQPQHF.

The V and J genes are TRBV10-3 and TRBJ2-1, with 7 bases that match TRBD2. The V gene end was trimmed by 10 bases and the J gene end by 3 bases; junction bases not matched to a gene: 6. This CDR3 comprises 13 residues. Germline CDR1 and CDR2: ENHRY and SYGVKD. The CDR3 is CATTSHHYNEQFF. CDR3 DNA sequence: TGTGCCACGACTAGCCATCACTACAATGAGCAGTTCTTC.

This clonotype has a handful of counts. V gene TRBV7-2 combines with J gene TRBJ2-4; no clear D gene. Per germline, CDR1 SGHTA and CDR2 FQGNSA. The CDR3 loop spans 15 amino acids. Trimming cost V 0 bases and J 1 base, with 7 bases left between them. The CDR3 DNA sequence: TGTGCCAGCAGCTTAGCAAACCCTGCCAAAAACATTCAGTACTTC. Translated, it gives CASSLANPAKNIQYF.

Only a few counts were recorded for this clonotype. This sequence joins TRBV5-1 and TRBJ2-5; D remains unclear. V lost 2 bases to trimming and J lost 0 bases, with 17 bases between them. CDR1 is SGHRS and CDR2 is YFSETQ in the germline V gene. The CDR3 extends over 17 amino acids. CDR3 residues: CASSFPDEPHYQETQYF. The CDR3 DNA reads TGCGCCAGCAGCTTTCCCGACGAACCTCACTACCAAGAGACCCAGTACTTC.

This clonotype was picked up many times. V gene TRBV29-1 combines with J gene TRBJ1-1; D call uncertain. Germline CDR1 SQVTM, CDR2 ANQGSEA. Trimming pared 7 bases from V and 10 bases from J, leaving 19 bases between. This CDR3 comprises 12 residues. The CDR3 loop is CSGVEWAIGAFF. The CDR3 bases are TGCAGCGGAGTGGAGTGGGCCATTGGAGCTTTCTTT.

The gene calls are TRBV6-5 and TRBJ2-7; D possibly uses TRBD1 or TRBD2 (5 bases each). The V gene lost 2 bases and the J gene lost 6 bases, with 17 bases spanning the gap. Germline CDR1 reads MNHEY; CDR2 reads SVGAGI. This CDR3 has 15 amino acids. CDR3 nucleotide sequence: TGTGCCAGCAGTTACACCGACAGCCGTGGGACCGAGCAGTACTTC. Amino acid sequence: CASSYTDSRGTEQYF.

This chain uses TRBV6-1 with TRBJ2-3; 8 positions match TRBD1. V trimming: 5 bases; J trimming: 6 bases; junction bases outside the gene matches: 10. The germline gives CDR1 MNHNS, CDR2 SASEGT. The CDR3 loop spans 15 amino acids. CDR3 sequence: CASSKRTGFMDTQYF. As DNA, the CDR3 is TGTGCCAGCAGTAAGCGGACAGGGTTTATGGATACGCAGTATTTT.

The chain has TRBV9 and TRBJ2-3; TRBD1 or TRBD2 may be the D gene (5 bases each). This CDR3 region has 15 residues. V shed 7 bases and J shed 6 bases, with 21 bases lying between them. Germline assignment: CDR1 SGDLS and CDR2 YYNGEE. As DNA, the CDR3 is TGTGCCAGCTCCCCGGGACCCCCGACACTCGATACGCAGTATTTT. This codes for CASSPGPPTLDTQYF.

In its sample, this clonotype was seen many times. This chain links TRBV20-1 with TRBJ2-1; D is unclear. The V gene's germline CDR1 is DFQATT and CDR2 SNEGSKA (reference sequence). The CDR3 runs 15 residues. V lost 0 bases to trimming and J lost 1 base, with 10 bases between them. CDR3 in amino acids: CSARDIRNSYNEQFF. The CDR3 DNA follows: TGCAGTGCTAGAGATATACGAAATTCCTACAATGAGCAGTTCTTC.

This clonotype has ten or more counts. V usage is TRBV2 and J usage is TRBJ1-5; no reliable D call. V lost 8 bases and J lost 0, with 11 bases in between. The CDR3 covers 14 residues. Germline CDR1 reads SNHLY; CDR2 reads FYNNEI. CDR3 amino acids: CASSQVPSNQPQHF. The CDR3 bases are TGTGCCAGCTCTCAGGTCCCTAGCAATCAGCCCCAGCATTTT.

In its sample, this clonotype was seen a few times. The J gene is TRBJ2-5, the V gene TRBV5-1, with 7 nucleotides matching TRBD2. The CDR3 totals 17 residues. Trimming at V came to 4 bases and at J to 5 bases, leaving 17 bases not matched to a gene. CDR1 and CDR2 (germline): SGHRS, YFSETQ. The CDR3 loop is CASSPLIGGRSGETQYF. The CDR3 DNA sequence: TGCGCCAGCAGCCCCCTTATTGGCGGGAGAAGTGGGGAGACCCAGTACTTC.

This clonotype was picked up a small number of times. One end of the junction fails to match germline, which may point to a read error. The chain carries TRBV5-1 and TRBJ1-6; D possibly corresponds to TRBD1 (6 bases). Germline V gene sequence: CDR1 SGHRS, CDR2 YFSETQ. There are 17 residues in the CDR3. The CDR3 region is CASSLEGELSSNSPLHF. Here the CDR3 DNA reads TGCGCCAGCAGCTTGGAGGGGGAGCTTTCATCTAATTCTCCCCTCCACTTT.

This clonotype has at least ten counts. The V gene is TRBV28, the J gene TRBJ2-7; D is possibly TRBD1 (5 bases). V was pared by 6 bases and J by 4 bases, with 10 bases between. The CDR3 totals 12 residues. The V gene's germline CDR1 is MDHEN and CDR2 SYDVKM. The CDR3 coding sequence is TGTGCCAGCAGCCCGACAGTGTACGAGCAGTACTTC. Amino acid sequence: CASSPTVYEQYF.

A few counts support this clonotype. The chain carries TRBV4-3 and TRBJ2-4; perhaps TRBD2 as D (6 bases). This CDR3 has 16 residues. The germline CDR1 and CDR2 sequences are LGHNA and YSLEER. Trimming cost V 4 bases and J 0 bases, with 13 bases left between them. CDR3 DNA: TGCGCCAGCAGCCCGAAGTGGGGACTAGCCAAAAACATTCAGTACTTC. Translating gives CASSPKWGLAKNIQYF.

This clonotype has only a few counts. The chain's CDR3 is CASATRGELFF. CDR3 nucleotides: TGTGCCAGCGCCACCCGCGGGGAGCTGTTTTTT. J is TRBJ2-2 and V is TRBV28; D call uncertain. Deletions cut 8 bases from V and 7 bases from J, with 8 bases between. The germline CDR1 and CDR2 sequences are MDHEN and SYDVKM. The CDR3 totals 11 residues. Together with reference TRBV28 and TRBJ2-2, the CDR3 gives the full variable domain: DVKVTQSSRYLVKRTGEKVFLECVQDMDHENMFWYRQDPGLGLRLIYFSYDVKMKEKGDIPEGYSVSREKKERFSLILESASTNQTSMYLCASATRGELFFGEGSRLTVL.

This clonotype came up many times. The chain links TRBV5-1 to TRBJ2-1; weak D call: TRBD1 (5 bases). The CDR3 sequence is 14 residues long. The germline V gene encodes CDR1 SGHRS and CDR2 YFSETQ. V lost 0 bases, J lost 7 bases, and 11 bases lay in between. CDR3 in amino acids: CASSLDRLENEQFF. In DNA form, the CDR3 reads TGCGCCAGCAGCTTGGACAGGTTGGAGAATGAGCAGTTCTTC.